These 11 T cell receptor beta chains share one sample of origin, sequenced in a study of blood T cell repertoires in COVID-19 (dated by TCRdb to about 2020). The library came from the immunoSEQ multiplex PCR assay. Here the immuneACCESS table is served through TCRdb, limited to in-frame sequences with V and J called. Missing clones are a known gap in these copies; in checked studies unresolved V genes cover under half, and the rest lacks a known reason. The sample data list 120,000 or so clones, and 80% to 90% of these were observed just once. Approximately 17% of the sample is in the top ten clones. The sequenced material came from peripheral blood. The receptors derive from a woman aged 55-70 years with acute or convalescent COVID-19.

This clone was observed a single time. This chain connects TRBV6-5 to TRBJ1-3; D is ambiguous. Germline V lookup: CDR1 MNHEY, CDR2 SVGAGI. Trimming pared 0 bases from V and 4 bases from J, leaving 10 bases between. The CDR3 sequence is 15 residues long. The CDR3 region has the DNA TGTGCCAGCAGTTACTCAGAGGGTTCGGGAAACACCATATATTTT. This sequence encodes CASSYSEGSGNTIYF.

The V call is TRBV6-4, the J call TRBJ1-2; 7 bases are shared with TRBD1. This CDR3 is 13 amino acids long. J lost 7 bases, V lost 5 bases, and 7 bases had no gene match. Looked up from germline, CDR1 is MRHNA and CDR2 is SNTAGT. For the CDR3, the DNA is TGTGCCAGCAGTAGAGACAGGGAGGCTGGCTACACCTTC. Protein product: CASSRDREAGYTF.

The J gene is TRBJ1-1, the V gene TRBV6-5; 7 nucleotides match TRBD1. Germline V gene lookup returns CDR1 MNHEY and CDR2 SVGAGI. Trimming removed 7 bases from V and 1 base from J; junction bases left unmatched: 6. The CDR3 extends over 14 amino acids. The CDR3 loop is CASKQGLQNTEAFF. In DNA form, the CDR3 reads TGTGCCAGCAAACAGGGGCTCCAGAACACTGAAGCTTTCTTT.

This sequence joins TRBV7-9 and TRBJ1-3; D perhaps matches TRBD1 (5 bases). The CDR3 has 12 amino acids. Germline assignment: CDR1 SEHNR and CDR2 FQNEAQ (reference sequence). V was cut by 0 bases and J by 10 bases, with 7 bases left in between. CDR3 loop: CASSLAQGTIYF. CDR3 bases: TGTGCCAGCAGCTTAGCTCAGGGTACCATATATTTT. The complete variable domain, with remaining parts taken from reference TRBV7-9 and TRBJ1-3, reads DTGVSQNPRHKITKRGQNVTFRCDPISEHNRLYWYRQTLGQGPEFLTYFQNEAQLEKSRLLSDRFSAERPKGSFSTLEIQRTEQGDSAMYLCASSLAQGTIYFGEGSWLTVV.

This rearrangement joins TRBV4-1 to TRBJ2-1; 10 bases line up with TRBD2. J gave up 7 bases and V 1 base, and 7 bases lay outside the gene matches. The CDR3 consists of 16 residues. The germline gives CDR1 MGHRA, CDR2 YSYEKL. CDR3 coding DNA: TGCGCCAGCAGCCAAGGCCAGACTAGCGGGTGGAATGAGCAGTTCTTC. This translates into CASSQGQTSGWNEQFF.

The rearrangement joins TRBV28 to TRBJ1-3, with D perhaps matching TRBD1 (6 bases). This CDR3 comprises 16 residues. Trimming left V 0 bases short and J 4 bases short, with 13 bases between. Germline V lookup: CDR1 MDHEN, CDR2 SYDVKM. The CDR3 loop is CASSLWGGQGGNTIYF. The CDR3, as DNA: TGTGCCAGCAGTTTATGGGGTGGGCAGGGGGGAAACACCATATATTTT.

This rearrangement joins TRBV18 to TRBJ2-3; 8 nucleotides align to TRBD1. CDR3 size: 16 residues. The germline V gene encodes CDR1 KGHSH and CDR2 LQKENI. Trimming removed 0 bases from V and 3 bases from J; junction bases left unmatched: 5. The CDR3 loop reads CASSPPDRDWTDTQYF. The CDR3 coding sequence is TGTGCCAGCTCACCACCGGACAGGGATTGGACAGATACGCAGTATTTT. Looking up the rest from reference TRBV18 and TRBJ2-3 gives the full variable domain: NAGVMQNPRHLVRRRGQEARLRCSPMKGHSHVYWYRQLPEEGLKFMVYLQKENIIDESGMPKERFSAEFPKEGPSILRIQQVVRGDSAAYFCASSPPDRDWTDTQYFGPGTRLTVL.

This chain links TRBV6-1 with TRBJ2-5; TRBD2 is a possible D gene (6 bases). The CDR3 has 14 amino acids. Trimming took off 3 bases at V and 5 bases at J, with 13 bases between the two ends. CDR1 and CDR2 from the germline V gene are MNHNS and SASEGT. The CDR3 region has the DNA TGTGCCAGCAGTGAGGGACTCCGGGGGGAGACCCAGTACTTC. It specifies CASSEGLRGETQYF.

In its sample, this clone was seen a few times. The chain links TRBV5-4 to TRBJ1-1, with D possibly TRBD1 on 5 matching bases. Trimming left V 6 bases short and J 4 bases short, with 13 bases between. Germline V gene sequence: CDR1 SGHNT, CDR2 YYREEE (reference sequence). CDR3 length: 13 amino acids. CDR3 in DNA: TGTGCCAGCACCATACTGGGGGGCACTGAAGCTTTCTTT. It codes for CASTILGGTEAFF.

This chain connects TRBV4-1 to TRBJ2-5, with 13 nucleotides matching TRBD2. There are 18 residues in the CDR3. The germline CDR1 and CDR2 sequences are MGHRA and YSYEKL. V lost 5 bases and J lost 2; bases outside the gene matches: 11. Here the CDR3 DNA reads TGCGCCAGCAGCGCTCCCGGGACTAGCGGGACTTTTCAAGAGACCCAGTACTTC. It translates to CASSAPGTSGTFQETQYF.

V and J are TRBV5-4 and TRBJ1-6; possibly TRBD1 for D (6 bases). V was clipped by 5 bases and J by 6 bases, with 15 bases between them. This CDR3 comprises 15 residues. Per germline, CDR1 SGHNT and CDR2 YYREEE (reference sequence). The CDR3: CASSRIDRTNSPLHF. CDR3 DNA: TGTGCCAGCAGTCGAATCGACAGGACTAATTCACCCCTCCACTTT.